These 4 T cell receptor beta chains share one sample of origin, sequenced in a study of T cell therapy after organ transplantation. Sample time point: 20-29 weeks after completion of therapy. The repertoire was sequenced with immunoSEQ multiplex PCR; TCRdb's copy has only in-frame clones and lacks some. The data show some 17,000 clones, with 65% to 90% seen just once and 30% to 35% held by the top ten. No antigen is known for these receptors. The specimen comprised CD8+ T cells from blood, sampled after autologous CMV-specific T cell therapy. The receptors stem from a human patient who had received a solid organ transplant and had CMV disease. Part of the T cell pool may stem from the graft donor.

The V gene is TRBV6-5, the J gene TRBJ2-5; D possibly matches TRBD1 or TRBD2 (5 bases each). The CDR3 totals 14 residues. Germline loops: CDR1 MNHEY, CDR2 SVGAGI. The V end was cut by 5 bases, the J end by 2 bases, with 12 bases between. The CDR3 bases are TGTGCCAGCAGTACCGGGGCCGAGCAAGAGACCCAGTACTTC. This encodes CASSTGAEQETQYF.

The J gene is TRBJ2-2, the V gene TRBV29-1; D ambiguous. The CDR3 is made up of 11 amino acids. Between the trimmed V and J ends, which lost 7 bases and 3 bases, there was a span of 6 bases. CDR1 SQVTM and CDR2 ANQGSEA come from the germline V gene. CDR3 coding DNA: TGCAGCGCTATCTACACCGGGGAGCTGTTTTTT. Amino acid sequence: CSAIYTGELFF.

The CDR3 here is CATSLGQPSDQPQHF. CDR3 DNA sequence: TGTGCCACCAGCCTTGGACAACCTTCGGATCAGCCCCAGCATTTT. The rearrangement links TRBV15 to TRBJ1-5, with D perhaps matching TRBD1 (5 bases). V lost 5 bases and J lost 5, with 16 bases in between. The germline V gene encodes CDR1 LNHNV and CDR2 YYDKDF (reference sequence). This CDR3 region has 15 residues.

The chain employs TRBV19 and TRBJ1-1, with 8 bases that match TRBD1. CDR1 and CDR2 from the germline V gene are LNHDA and SQIVND (reference sequence). The CDR3 is made up of 12 amino acids. V gave up 5 bases and J gave up 6 bases; unmatched junction bases: 2. Written as DNA, the CDR3 is TGTGCCAGTAGTGCGACAGGGGCTGAAGCTTTCTTT. It specifies CASSATGAEAFF.